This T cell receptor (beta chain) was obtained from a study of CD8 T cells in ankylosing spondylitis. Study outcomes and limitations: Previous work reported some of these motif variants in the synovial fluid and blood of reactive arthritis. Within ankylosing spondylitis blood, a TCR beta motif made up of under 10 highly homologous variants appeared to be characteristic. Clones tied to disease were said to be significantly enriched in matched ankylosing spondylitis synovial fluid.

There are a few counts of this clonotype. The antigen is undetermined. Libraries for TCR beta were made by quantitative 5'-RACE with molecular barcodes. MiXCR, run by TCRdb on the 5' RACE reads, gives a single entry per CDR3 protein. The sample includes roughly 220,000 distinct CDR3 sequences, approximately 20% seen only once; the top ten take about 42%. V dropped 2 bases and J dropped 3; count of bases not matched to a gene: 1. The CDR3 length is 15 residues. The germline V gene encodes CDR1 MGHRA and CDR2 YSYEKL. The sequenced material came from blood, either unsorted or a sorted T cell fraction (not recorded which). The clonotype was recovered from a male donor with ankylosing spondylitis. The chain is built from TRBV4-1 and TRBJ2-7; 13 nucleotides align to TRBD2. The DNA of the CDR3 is TGCGCCAGCAGCCAAACTAGCGGGGGGGGCTACGAGCAGTACTTC. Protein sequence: CASSQTSGGGYEQYF.